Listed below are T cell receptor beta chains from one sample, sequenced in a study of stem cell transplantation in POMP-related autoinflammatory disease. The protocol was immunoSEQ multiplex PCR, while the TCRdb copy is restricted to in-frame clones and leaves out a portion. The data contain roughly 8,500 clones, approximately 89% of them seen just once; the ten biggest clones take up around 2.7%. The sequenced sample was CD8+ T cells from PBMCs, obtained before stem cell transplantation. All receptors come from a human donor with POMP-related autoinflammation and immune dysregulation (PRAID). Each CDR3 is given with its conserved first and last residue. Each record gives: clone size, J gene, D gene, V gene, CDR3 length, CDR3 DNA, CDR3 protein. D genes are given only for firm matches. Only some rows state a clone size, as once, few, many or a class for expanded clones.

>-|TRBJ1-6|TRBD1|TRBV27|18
TGTGCCAGCAGTTTGACAGGGCACCCTAGCTCCTATAATTCACCCCTCCACTTT
CASSLTGHPSSYNSPLHF
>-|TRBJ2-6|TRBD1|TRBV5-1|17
TGCGCCAGCAGGTCCCGACAGGGCCCCTCTGGGGCCAACGTCCTGACTTTC
CASRSRQGPSGANVLTF
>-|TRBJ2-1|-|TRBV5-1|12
TGCGCCAGCAGCTGGGACAACAATGAGCAGTTCTTC
CASSWDNNEQFF
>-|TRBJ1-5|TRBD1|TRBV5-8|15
TGTGCCAGCAGTTTCGGGACAGGGGCTAATCAGCCCCAGCATTTT
CASSFGTGANQPQHF
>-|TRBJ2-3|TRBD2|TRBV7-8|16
TGTGCCAGCAGCTCGGGGACTAGCGGGAGAGCAGATACGCAGTATTTT
CASSSGTSGRADTQYF
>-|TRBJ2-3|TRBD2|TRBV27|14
TGTGCCAGCAGTCCCGCGGGGGGGCCCGATACGCAGTATTTT
CASSPAGGPDTQYF
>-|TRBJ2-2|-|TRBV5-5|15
TGTGCCAGCAGCTTTCACATCACTTTCGAGGGGGAGCTGTTTTTT
CASSFHITFEGELFF
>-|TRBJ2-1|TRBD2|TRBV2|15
TGTGCCAGCAGCGTACTAGCGGGGGGGCTCAATGAGCAGTTCTTC
CASSVLAGGLNEQFF
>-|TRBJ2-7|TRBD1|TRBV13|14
TGTGCCAGCAGCTGGTCAGGGGGCTCCTACGAGCAGTACTTC
CASSWSGGSYEQYF
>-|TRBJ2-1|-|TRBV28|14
TGTGCCAGCAGTTGGACGGCGGACTACAATGAGCAGTTCTTC
CASSWTADYNEQFF
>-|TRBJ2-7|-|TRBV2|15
TGTGCCAGCAGGAGGGGGTGGGGTAACCACTACGAGCAGTACTTC
CASRRGWGNHYEQYF
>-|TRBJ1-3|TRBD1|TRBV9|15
TGTGCCAGCAGCACCACAGGGGGATCTGGAAACACCATATATTTT
CASSTTGGSGNTIYF
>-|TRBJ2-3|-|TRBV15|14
TGTGCCACCAGCAGAGACCGGGACATAAATACGCAGTATTTT
CATSRDRDINTQYF
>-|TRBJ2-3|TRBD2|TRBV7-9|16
TGTGCCAGCAGCTCCCGGACTAGCGGGAGTGCAGATACGCAGTATTTT
CASSSRTSGSADTQYF
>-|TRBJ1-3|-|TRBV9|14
TGTGCCAGCAGCGTATATGGGGGCACGGACACCATATATTTT
CASSVYGGTDTIYF
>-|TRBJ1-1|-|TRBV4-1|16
TGCGCCAGCAGCCCAGTAGGATTTCGCATGAACACTGAAGCTTTCTTT
CASSPVGFRMNTEAFF
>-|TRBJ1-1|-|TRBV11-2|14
TGTGCCAGCAGCTTAGAACAGGAAAACACTGAAGCTTTCTTT
CASSLEQENTEAFF
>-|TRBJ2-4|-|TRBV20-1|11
TGCAGTGCTCGGGACTTAAACATTCAGTACTTC
CSARDLNIQYF
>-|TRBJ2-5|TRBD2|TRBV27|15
TGTGCCAGCAGTTTAGCGGGAGGGCCGGGGGAGACCCAGTACTTC
CASSLAGGPGETQYF
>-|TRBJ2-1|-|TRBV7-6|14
TGTGCCAGCAGCTTATTATACAGCCACAATGAGCAGTTCTTC
CASSLLYSHNEQFF
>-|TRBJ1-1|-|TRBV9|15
TGTGCCAGCAGCGACACCGGGACGAAGGAACATGAAGCTTTCTTT
CASSDTGTKEHEAFF
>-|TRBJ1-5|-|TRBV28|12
TGTGCCAGCAGTCCCTTCAATCAGCCCCAGCATTTT
CASSPFNQPQHF
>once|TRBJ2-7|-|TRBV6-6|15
TGTGCCAGCAGTTACTCCGGGGGAAGCTCCTACGAGCAGTACTTC
CASSYSGGSSYEQYF
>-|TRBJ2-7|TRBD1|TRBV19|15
TGTGCCAGTAGTATCCCAGGACAGGGGGCCTACGAGCAGTACTTC
CASSIPGQGAYEQYF
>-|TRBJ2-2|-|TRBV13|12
TGTGCCAGCAGCTTTAATTCCGGGGAGCTGTTTTTT
CASSFNSGELFF
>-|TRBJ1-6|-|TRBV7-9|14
TGTGCCAGCAGTCTTACTCTCCTGAATTCACCCCTCCACTTT
CASSLTLLNSPLHF
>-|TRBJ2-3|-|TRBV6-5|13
TGTGCCAGCACCACCGGGAGCCCAGATACGCAGTATTTT
CASTTGSPDTQYF
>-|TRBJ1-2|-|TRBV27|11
TGTGCCAGCAGACAGGGTTATGGCTACACCTTC
CASRQGYGYTF
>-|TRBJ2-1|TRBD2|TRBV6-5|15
TGTGCCAGCAGTTTTTTTAGCGGGAGGATAAATGAGCAGTTCTTC
CASSFFSGRINEQFF
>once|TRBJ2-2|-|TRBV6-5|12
TGTGCCAGCAGCCTTGGAGCCGGGGAGCTGTTTTTT
CASSLGAGELFF
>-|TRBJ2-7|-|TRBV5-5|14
TGTGCCAGCAGTCCAGGGTGGGGGCCCTACGAGCAGTACTTC
CASSPGWGPYEQYF
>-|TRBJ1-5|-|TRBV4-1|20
TGCGCCAGCAGCCCGCTCCTGCCGACTTCTTTCTGGTATAGCAATCAGCCCCAGCATTTT
CASSPLLPTSFWYSNQPQHF
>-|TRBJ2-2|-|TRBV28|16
TGTGCCAGCAGTGATGGTCTCAGCGACACCACCGGGGAGCTGTTTTTT
CASSDGLSDTTGELFF
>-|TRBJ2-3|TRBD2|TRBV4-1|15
TGCGCCAGCAAACTAGCGGGAGGCCGCACAGATACGCAGTATTTT
CASKLAGGRTDTQYF
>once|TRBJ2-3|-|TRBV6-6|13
TGTGCCAGCAGTCGTGAGCTCACAGATACGCAGTATTTT
CASSRELTDTQYF
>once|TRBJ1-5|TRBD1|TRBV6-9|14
TGTGCCAGCAGTGGGGACAGGGTTCTTCAGCCCCAGCATTTT
CASSGDRVLQPQHF
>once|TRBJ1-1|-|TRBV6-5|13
TGTGCCAGTAGTTCTGGGGGGGTTACTGAAGCTTTCTTT
CASSSGGVTEAFF
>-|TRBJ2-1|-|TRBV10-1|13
TGCGCCAGCAGTGGACTAGTACGCAATGAGCAGTTCTTC
CASSGLVRNEQFF
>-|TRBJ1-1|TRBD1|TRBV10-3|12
TGTGCCATCAGGGGATCAGGGGGGGAAGCTTTCTTT
CAIRGSGGEAFF
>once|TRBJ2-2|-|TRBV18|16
TGTGCCAGCTCACCAGTTGACAGGACGAACACCGGGGAGCTGTTTTTT
CASSPVDRTNTGELFF
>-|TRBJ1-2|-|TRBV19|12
TGTGCCACTTCCTTTCAGCTCTATGGCTACACCTTC
CATSFQLYGYTF